This T cell receptor (beta chain) appears in the sequencing data of a study of blood T cell repertoires in COVID-19. Germline loops: CDR1 MNHEY, CDR2 SVGAGI. The CDR3 is made up of 15 amino acids. V gave up 7 bases and J gave up 3 bases, with 16 bases separating them. This clone was detected a few times. TCRdb's table, derived via immunoSEQ multiplex PCR, lists solely in-frame clones and lacks some. The table has some 100,000 clones, roughly nine tenths seen once. The chain recombines TRBV6-5 with TRBJ2-1; D possibly corresponds to TRBD2 (5 bases). The material sequenced was peripheral blood. This receptor was taken from a man aged 45 to 65 with acute or convalescent COVID-19. CDR3 coding DNA: TGTGCCAGCACCCCGGATCGAGCGGTCTACAATGAGCAGTTCTTC. Amino acid sequence: CASTPDRAVYNEQFF.